The 32 T cell receptor beta chains listed next were all sequenced from one sample in a study of early T cells in non-severe SARS-CoV-2 infection. TCRdb reanalysed the 5' RACE reads using MiXCR and keeps one entry per CDR3 protein. The sample comprises roughly 88,000 distinct CDR3 sequences, 13% to 15% of which are singletons, and around 5.8% rests with the top ten. The source material was whole blood. These receptors were obtained from an adult who was a healthcare worker with PCR-confirmed SARS-CoV-2 infection or an uninfected control (not recorded which).

This clonotype has a handful of counts. This sequence joins TRBV5-4 and TRBJ1-2, with 9 bases matching TRBD1. Looked up from germline, CDR1 is SGHNT and CDR2 is YYREEE (reference sequence). The CDR3 is made up of 14 amino acids. Losses at the gene ends were 4 bases for V and 4 bases for J; bases not matched to a gene: 5. Written as DNA, the CDR3 is TGTGCCAGCAGCGGCCGGGACAGGGTCTATGGCTACACCTTC. Its protein product is CASSGRDRVYGYTF.

This clonotype has more than one count but fewer than ten. This sequence joins TRBV6-4 and TRBJ1-5, with 7 bases aligning to TRBD1. Trimming took 3 bases from V and 2 from J; bases not matched to a gene: 4. The length of the CDR3 is 15 residues. Germline V gene lookup returns CDR1 MRHNA and CDR2 SNTAGT. CDR3 sequence reads: CASSETGTGNQPQHF. The CDR3 nucleotides are TGTGCCAGCAGTGAGACAGGGACGGGCAATCAGCCCCAGCATTTT.

The rearrangement links TRBV27 to TRBJ1-5; no reliable D call. The CDR3 has 13 amino acids. In germline, CDR1 is MNHEY, CDR2 SMNVEV (reference sequence). Trimming took 6 bases from V and 0 from J, leaving 6 bases between them. The CDR3 DNA is TGTGCCAGCAGGCTGTATAGCAATCAGCCCCAGCATTTT. Its translation: CASRLYSNQPQHF.

This chain uses TRBV3-1 with TRBJ2-3, with 11 bases identical to TRBD2. CDR1 LGHDT and CDR2 YNNKEL come from the germline V gene (reference sequence). V was clipped by 0 bases and J by 3 bases; unmatched bases: 5. This CDR3 region has 17 residues. CDR3 sequence: CASSQDLPSGGTDTQYF. In nucleotides, the CDR3 is TGTGCCAGCAGCCAAGATCTCCCTAGCGGGGGGACAGATACGCAGTATTTT.

This chain links TRBV9 with TRBJ2-3; D is ambiguous. V was shortened by 3 bases and J by 0 bases, with 11 bases between the two germline ends. Per the germline V gene, CDR1 is SGDLS and CDR2 is YYNGEE. This CDR3 contains 15 residues. The CDR3 loop reads CASSARLPSTDTQYF. CDR3 nucleotide sequence: TGTGCCAGCAGCGCCCGCCTCCCTAGCACAGATACGCAGTATTTT. Drawing the rest from reference TRBV9 and TRBJ2-3, the complete variable domain is DSGVTQTPKHLITATGQRVTLRCSPRSGDLSVYWYQQSLDQGLQFLIQYYNGEERAKGNILERFSAQQFPDLHSELNLSSLELGDSALYFCASSARLPSTDTQYFGPGTRLTVL.

This clonotype has a count of ten or more. The V gene is TRBV5-1, the J gene TRBJ1-6, with 7 nucleotides matching TRBD1. Per germline, CDR1 SGHRS and CDR2 YFSETQ. The length of the CDR3 is 14 residues. The junction had 4 bases not matched to a gene; V was cut back by 2 bases and J by 8 bases. The CDR3 here is CASSLTGADSPLHF. CDR3 DNA sequence: TGCGCCAGCAGCTTAACAGGGGCGGATTCACCCCTCCACTTT.

This clonotype came up a few times. The chain is built from TRBV7-9 and TRBJ1-2, with 8 positions matching TRBD1. The J segment lost 2 bases and the V segment lost 8 bases, leaving 4 bases of the junction unmatched. Germline CDR1 SEHNR, CDR2 FQNEAQ (reference sequence). This CDR3 has 13 amino acids. Here the CDR3 reads CASPGQDNYGYTF. DNA for the CDR3: TGTGCCAGCCCGGGACAGGACAACTATGGCTACACCTTC.

This clonotype was found a few times. The chain carries TRBV21-1 and TRBJ1-1; TRBD1 is the table's D call, not checked against the DNA. TRBV21-1 is designated a pseudogene. The CDR3 is 16 amino acids. CDR3 region: CASLLSTGRMNTEAFF. CDR3 DNA sequence: TGTGCCAGCCTACTATCTACAGGGCGCATGAACACTGAAGCTTTCTTT.

The V and J genes are TRBV7-2 and TRBJ1-1; 10 nucleotides agree with TRBD1. The CDR3 is 13 amino acids. The germline gives CDR1 SGHTA, CDR2 FQGNSA. The trim removed 4 bases at V and 5 bases at J, leaving 1 base unmatched. The CDR3 loop reads CASSWTGGTEAFF. The CDR3 DNA reads TGTGCCAGCAGCTGGACAGGGGGGACTGAAGCTTTCTTT.

There are many counts of this clonotype. The chain is built from TRBV25-1 and TRBJ1-1, with D perhaps TRBD1 (5 bases). The germline V gene encodes CDR1 MGHDK and CDR2 SYGVNS. Trimming took 8 bases from V and 3 from J, leaving 10 bases between them. The CDR3 is made up of 12 amino acids. CDR3 residues: CASRGVDTEAFF. As DNA, the CDR3 is TGTGCCAGCCGGGGGGTGGACACTGAAGCTTTCTTT.

This chain joins TRBV3-1 and TRBJ2-7; D not certain. CDR1 is LGHDT and CDR2 is YNNKEL in the germline V gene (reference sequence). V lost 4 bases and J lost 5, with 21 bases in between. The CDR3 extends over 16 amino acids. The CDR3, as DNA: TGTGCCAGCAGCCGAACCCCCACTTCCAACAGCCACGAGCAGTACTTC. It is translated as CASSRTPTSNSHEQYF.

The CDR3 is CASSWGEQISTDTQYF. In nucleotides, the CDR3 is TGTGCCAGCAGCTGGGGCGAGCAGATCAGCACAGATACGCAGTATTTT. The chain carries TRBV5-6 and TRBJ2-3; weak D call: TRBD1 (5 bases). V dropped 3 bases and J dropped 0 bases, with 14 bases sitting between them. CDR1 and CDR2 (germline): SGHDT, YYEEEE. This CDR3 has 16 residues.

The genes are TRBV28 and TRBJ2-7; 7 bases align to TRBD1. CDR3 length equals 13 residues. In germline, CDR1 is MDHEN, CDR2 SYDVKM. Losses at the gene ends were 5 bases for V and 0 bases for J; bases not matched to a gene: 1. DNA of the CDR3: TGTGCCAGCAGTGGGACAGCCTCCTACGAGCAGTACTTC. Amino acid sequence: CASSGTASYEQYF.

A single count supports this clonotype. This chain connects TRBV25-1 to TRBJ1-3; D unclear. The CDR3 runs 12 residues. Trimming took off 7 bases at V and 5 bases at J, with 9 bases between the two ends. Per the germline V gene, CDR1 is MGHDK and CDR2 is SYGVNS. DNA of the CDR3: TGTGCCAGCAACTCCGGGAGAAACACCATATATTTT. Residues: CASNSGRNTIYF. Filled out from reference TRBV25-1 and TRBJ1-3, the complete variable domain reads EADIYQTPRYLVIGTGKKITLECSQTMGHDKMYWYQQDPGMELHLIHYSYGVNSTEKGDLSSESTVSRIRTEHFPLTLESARPSHTSQYLCASNSGRNTIYFGEGSWLTVV.

The V call is TRBV28, the J call TRBJ1-4; D is possibly TRBD1 (6 bases). The V and J ends lost 8 bases and 7 bases respectively, with 14 bases between them. The germline V gene encodes CDR1 MDHEN and CDR2 SYDVKM. The length of the CDR3 is 13 residues. The CDR3 reads CASRRGLVEKLFF. The CDR3 DNA sequence: TGTGCCAGCCGGCGGGGGCTAGTTGAAAAACTGTTTTTT.

This clonotype was counted between two and nine times. The genes are TRBV20-1 and TRBJ2-3, with D possibly being TRBD2 (6 bases). CDR3 size: 11 residues. Trimming stripped 6 bases from V and 4 bases from J, with 8 bases between. CDR1 is DFQATT, CDR2 SNEGSKA, per germline (reference sequence). The DNA for the CDR3 is TGCAGTGCGGAGGGCCCAGATACGCAGTATTTT. It translates to CSAEGPDTQYF.

Ten or more counts support this clonotype. The genes are TRBV28 and TRBJ2-4; 13 positions agree with TRBD2. The CDR3 is made up of 19 amino acids. The germline V gene encodes CDR1 MDHEN and CDR2 SYDVKM. J lost 1 base, V lost 6 bases, and 12 bases had no gene match. The CDR3 DNA reads TGTGCCAGCAGAATCGGACTAGCGGGGGATTCCGGGGCCAAAAACATTCAGTACTTC. Its translation: CASRIGLAGDSGAKNIQYF. Full variable domain (outside the CDR3, taken from reference TRBV28 and TRBJ2-4): DVKVTQSSRYLVKRTGEKVFLECVQDMDHENMFWYRQDPGLGLRLIYFSYDVKMKEKGDIPEGYSVSREKKERFSLILESASTNQTSMYLCASRIGLAGDSGAKNIQYFGAGTRLSVL.

About this clonotype itself: A read error may produce the germline difference seen at one junction end. The chain combines TRBV7-7 with TRBJ2-6; 10 bases align to TRBD1. The length of the CDR3 is 16 residues. CDR1 and CDR2 from the germline V gene are SSHAT and FNYEAQ (reference sequence). CDR3 amino acids: CASSSGTGAGANVLTF. The CDR3 DNA reads TGTGCTAGCAGCTCAGGGACAGGGGCTGGGGCCAACGTCCTGACTTTC. The entire variable domain, with the rest obtained from reference TRBV7-7 and TRBJ2-6, is as follows: GAGVSQSPRYKVTKRGQDVTLRCDPISSHATLYWYQQALGQGPEFLTYFNYEAQPDKSGLPSDRFSAERPEGSISTLTIQRTEQRDSAMYRCASSSGTGAGANVLTFGAGSRLTVL.

This clonotype is a singleton in its sample. The gene calls are TRBV6-4 and TRBJ2-1, with 7 bases lining up with TRBD2. V shed 8 bases, J shed 4 bases, and the junction held 11 bases outside the gene matches. The CDR3 covers 15 residues. The germline V gene has CDR1 MRHNA and CDR2 SNTAGT. The CDR3 region is CASCVDLAEYNEQFF. CDR3 DNA: TGTGCCAGCTGTGTTGATCTAGCGGAATACAATGAGCAGTTCTTC.

The chain links TRBV29-1 to TRBJ1-2; possibly TRBD1 for D (6 bases). The CDR3 extends over 12 amino acids. V lost 5 bases, J lost 6 bases, and 13 bases lay in between. Germline V CDR1 and CDR2: SQVTM, ANQGSEA. The CDR3 reads CSVPIGGHGYTF. CDR3 DNA sequence: TGCAGCGTTCCCATAGGGGGGCATGGCTACACCTTC.

This chain uses TRBV3-1 with TRBJ1-3, with 9 bases that match TRBD1. The CDR3 length is 16 residues. CDR1 LGHDT and CDR2 YNNKEL come from the germline V gene (reference sequence). J was trimmed by 3 bases and V by 4 bases; bases with no gene match: 7. In DNA, the CDR3 is TGTGCCAGCAGCCCACCGGGACAGGGTAGTGGAAACACCATATATTTT. This sequence encodes CASSPPGQGSGNTIYF. Full variable domain (rest looked up from reference TRBV3-1 and TRBJ1-3): DTAVSQTPKYLVTQMGNDKSIKCEQNLGHDTMYWYKQDSKKFLKIMFSYNNKELIINETVPNRFSPKSPDKAHLNLHINSLELGDSAVYFCASSPPGQGSGNTIYFGEGSWLTVV.

This clonotype has a handful of counts. The J gene is TRBJ2-5, the V gene TRBV7-2; TRBD1 agrees at 9 bases. V was clipped by 5 bases and J by 1 base; unmatched bases: 5. This CDR3 spans 15 amino acids. Germline CDR1 is SGHTA and CDR2 is FQGNSA. The CDR3 is CASSPGGQGQETQYF. Written as DNA, the CDR3 is TGTGCCAGCAGCCCCGGGGGACAGGGCCAAGAGACCCAGTACTTC.

This clonotype was counted a few times. V usage is TRBV7-2 and J usage is TRBJ2-5, with TRBD2 identical over 7 bases. V shed 5 bases, J shed 6 bases, and the junction held 9 bases outside the gene matches. The CDR3 loop spans 14 amino acids. The V gene's germline CDR1 is SGHTA and CDR2 FQGNSA. This chain's CDR3 is CASSQTQRGQTQYF. CDR3 sequence (DNA): TGTGCCAGCAGCCAAACCCAGCGGGGTCAGACCCAGTACTTC.

This sequence joins TRBV27 and TRBJ2-1; the D gene is possibly TRBD2 (7 bases). V was shortened by 3 bases and J by 7 bases, with 13 bases between the two germline ends. The CDR3 totals 14 residues. The germline gives CDR1 MNHEY, CDR2 SMNVEV (reference sequence). The DNA for the CDR3 is TGTGCCAGCAGTTTGGGAGGGACACTTAATGAGCAGTTCTTC. Protein: CASSLGGTLNEQFF.

This clonotype was seen at least ten times. This rearrangement joins TRBV29-1 to TRBJ1-1; tentatively, D is TRBD1 (6 bases). Trimming left V 7 bases short and J 7 bases short, with 19 bases between. Germline CDR1 and CDR2: SQVTM and ANQGSEA. The CDR3 has 13 amino acids. The CDR3 here is CSGRGLRQGEAFF. The CDR3 DNA reads TGCAGCGGCAGGGGCCTCAGGCAAGGTGAAGCTTTCTTT.

This clonotype was detected a few times. V usage is TRBV5-4 and J usage is TRBJ2-1; a possible D gene is TRBD2 (6 bases). Germline V gives CDR1 SGHNT, CDR2 YYREEE (reference sequence). The germline V and J ends were trimmed by 0 bases and 8 bases, with 9 bases remaining between them. This CDR3 contains 13 residues. The CDR3, as DNA: TGTGCCAGCAGCTTGGGGAGGGCGGATGAGCAGTTCTTC. Its translation is CASSLGRADEQFF.

A few counts support this clonotype. The chain combines TRBV5-6 with TRBJ2-4; D is unclear. CDR3 length equals 15 residues. Germline V gene sequence: CDR1 SGHDT, CDR2 YYEEEE. V lost 0 bases to trimming and J lost 3 bases, with 10 bases between them. CDR3 region: CASSLVGQLKNIQYF. The CDR3 DNA reads TGTGCCAGCAGCTTGGTCGGGCAACTCAAAAACATTCAGTACTTC. Variable domain in full (rest from reference TRBV5-6 and TRBJ2-4): DAGVTQSPTHLIKTRGQQVTLRCSPKSGHDTVSWYQQALGQGPQFIFQYYEEEERQRGNFPDRFSGHQFPNYSSELNVNALLLGDSALYLCASSLVGQLKNIQYFGAGTRLSVL.

Ten or more counts support this clonotype. The J gene is TRBJ1-2, the V gene TRBV29-1; D is uncertain. Germline V lookup: CDR1 SQVTM, CDR2 ANQGSEA. The CDR3 sequence is 11 residues long. The V end lost 4 bases, the J end lost 8 bases, and 11 bases lay between the germline ends. CDR3 DNA sequence: TGCAGCGTTGCCAGCCCGGGCGGCTACACCTTC. Its protein product is CSVASPGGYTF.

The V and J genes are TRBV7-2 and TRBJ1-2, with a weak D call TRBD1 (5 bases). This CDR3 has 15 residues. The V end was cut by 5 bases, the J end by 0 bases, with 13 bases between. Germline-derived CDR1 and CDR2 are SGHTA and FQGNSA. The CDR3: CASSGDSSANYGYTF. Written as DNA, the CDR3 is TGTGCCAGCAGCGGCGACAGCTCAGCTAACTATGGCTACACCTTC.

There are a few counts of this clonotype. This rearrangement joins TRBV7-3 to TRBJ2-3; the match to TRBD2 covers 11 bases. CDR3 length: 17 residues. V trimming: 5 bases; J trimming: 6 bases; junction bases outside the gene matches: 13. Germline CDR1 is SGHTA and CDR2 is FQGTGA. This CDR3 reads CASSRRLAGTRGDTQYF. The CDR3 coding sequence is TGTGCCAGCAGCCGAAGACTAGCGGGGACCAGGGGGGATACGCAGTATTTT.

This clonotype was counted only a few times. The chain employs TRBV6-2 or TRBV6-3 and TRBJ1-6, with 7 bases aligning to TRBD1. The V and J ends lost 6 bases and 7 bases, in that order; junction bases with no gene match: 6. This CDR3 contains 14 residues. Germline CDR1 and CDR2: MNHEY and SVGEGT. The CDR3: CASSRGQWNSPLHF. The CDR3 bases are TGTGCCAGCAGCCGGGGACAGTGGAATTCACCCCTCCACTTT.

This clonotype was counted only a few times. The chain has TRBV7-6 and TRBJ2-7; a possible D gene is TRBD1 (5 bases). Germline CDR1 is SGHVS and CDR2 is FNYEAQ. The ends were cut back, 1 base at V and 0 bases at J, with 10 bases in the middle. This CDR3 comprises 15 residues. The CDR3 nucleotides are TGTGCCAGCAGCTTAGGTTTCAGGGACTCCTACGAGCAGTACTTC. The encoded protein is CASSLGFRDSYEQYF.